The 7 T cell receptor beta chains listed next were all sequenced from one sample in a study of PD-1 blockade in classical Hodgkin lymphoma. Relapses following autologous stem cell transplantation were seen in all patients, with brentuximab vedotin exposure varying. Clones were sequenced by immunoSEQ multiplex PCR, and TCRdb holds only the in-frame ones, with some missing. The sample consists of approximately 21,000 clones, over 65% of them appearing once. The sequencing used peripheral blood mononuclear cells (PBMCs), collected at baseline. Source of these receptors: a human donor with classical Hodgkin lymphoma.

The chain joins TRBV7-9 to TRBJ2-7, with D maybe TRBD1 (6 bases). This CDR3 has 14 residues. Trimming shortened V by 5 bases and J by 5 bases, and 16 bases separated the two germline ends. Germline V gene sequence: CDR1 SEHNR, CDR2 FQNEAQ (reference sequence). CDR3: CASSRLQGYDEQYF. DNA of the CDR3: TGTGCCAGCAGCCGCCTACAGGGATACGACGAGCAGTACTTC.

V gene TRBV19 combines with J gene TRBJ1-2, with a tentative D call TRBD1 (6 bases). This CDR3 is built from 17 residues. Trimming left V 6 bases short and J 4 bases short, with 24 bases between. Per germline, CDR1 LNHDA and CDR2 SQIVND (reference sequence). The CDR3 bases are TGTGCCAGTAGCCCGAACCCCACAGGGTTAGGGCCCTATGGCTACACCTTC. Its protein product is CASSPNPTGLGPYGYTF.

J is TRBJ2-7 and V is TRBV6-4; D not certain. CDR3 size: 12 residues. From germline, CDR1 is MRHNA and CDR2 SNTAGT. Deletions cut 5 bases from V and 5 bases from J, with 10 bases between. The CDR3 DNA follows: TGTGCCAGCAGTTATCTAATGGACGAGCAGTACTTC. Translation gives CASSYLMDEQYF.

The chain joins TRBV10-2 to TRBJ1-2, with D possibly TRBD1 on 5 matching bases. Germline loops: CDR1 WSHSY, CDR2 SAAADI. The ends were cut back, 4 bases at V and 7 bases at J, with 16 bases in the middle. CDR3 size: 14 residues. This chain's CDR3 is CASSGGTAAPGYTF. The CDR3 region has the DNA TGCGCCAGCAGTGGAGGGACCGCGGCGCCTGGCTACACCTTC.

CDR3 region: CASSLAGVKGTPTNEKLFF. The DNA for the CDR3 is TGTGCCAGCAGCTTGGCCGGTGTTAAGGGGACTCCAACTAATGAAAAACTGTTTTTT. The chain has TRBV5-5 and TRBJ1-4; D possibly corresponds to TRBD1 (5 bases). The length of the CDR3 is 19 residues. CDR1 and CDR2 (germline): SGHKS, YYEKEE (reference sequence). The V end lost 0 bases, the J end lost 0 bases, and 18 bases lay between the germline ends.

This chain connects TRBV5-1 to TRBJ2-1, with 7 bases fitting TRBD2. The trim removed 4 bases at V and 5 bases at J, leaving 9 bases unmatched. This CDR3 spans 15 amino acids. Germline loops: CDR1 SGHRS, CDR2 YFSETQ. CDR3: CASSMGLNGNNEQFF. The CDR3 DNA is TGCGCCAGCAGCATGGGACTAAACGGAAACAATGAGCAGTTCTTC.

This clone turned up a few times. The CDR3 DNA follows: TGTGCCAGTAGTAAGGGACAGGGTGATGAAAAACTGTTTTTT. It specifies CASSKGQGDEKLFF. The V call is TRBV19, the J call TRBJ1-4; 9 bases align to TRBD1. Germline CDR1 LNHDA, CDR2 SQIVND (reference sequence). Unmatched junction bases numbered 3, after V lost 4 bases and J lost 6 bases. This CDR3 has 14 residues.